This T cell receptor (beta chain) stems from a study of cytomegalovirus exposure and HLA in healthy donors. Findings and limits, study-wide: According to a later analysis, donors in an Asian-associated ancestry cluster reportedly had fewer N-insertions than the roughly 640-donor mean. Previous analysis showed most TCR beta V segments were productive about 87% or about 30% of the time. A later analysis linked about 17,000 TCR beta sequences to HLA alleles at 0.05 false discovery rate.

In regard to this clone: The antigen is not known.

60 Vbeta and 13 Jbeta primers were used in PCR. Profiled with immunoSEQ multiplex PCR; TCRdb holds only in-frame clones, not every one. The data contain about 130,000 clones, 65% to 90% of them singletons. There are 17 residues in the CDR3. The source material was PBMCs. The chain uses TRBV1 and TRBJ2-7; the D call in the table, TRBD2, was not verified against the DNA. TRBV1 is classified as a pseudogene. The clonotype was recovered from a male donor in good health and CMV-seropositive. As DNA, the CDR3 is TGCACCAGCAGCCTCAGGACTAGGCGCAACATCGAAGGCGAGCAGTACTTC. Amino acids: CTSSLRTRRNIEGEQYF.